This TCR beta chain is from a study of cytomegalovirus exposure and HLA in healthy donors. Profiled with immunoSEQ multiplex PCR; TCRdb holds only in-frame clones, not every one. Of 150,000 to 250,000 clones listed, around 80% are singletons. J gave up 5 bases and V 7 bases, and 14 bases lay outside the gene matches. Germline V gene data show CDR1 as SGHTA and CDR2 as FQGNSA. This CDR3 region has 17 residues. Separate from the approximately 730-subject first cohort, the approximately 120-subject validation cohort was the one that the donors belonged to. The sample consisted of PBMCs. This receptor was taken from a woman younger than 45 in good health and CMV-seropositive. The genes are TRBV7-2 and TRBJ2-5; 12 nucleotides match TRBD2. This chain's CDR3 is CASNPGLAGGGWETQYF. In DNA, the CDR3 is TGTGCCAGCAACCCTGGGCTAGCGGGAGGGGGTTGGGAGACCCAGTACTTC.